Sequencing of this TCR beta chain was carried out in a study of identical twins. Study-wide results and caveats: Among out-of-frame alpha sequences shared by twins, low generation probability occurred in excess.

Every donor was a healthy Caucasian. TCRdb fed the 5' RACE reads into MiXCR, producing one record per CDR3 protein. The repertoire consists of around 340,000 distinct CDR3 sequences, with around 9% occurring once and the leading ten covering 8% to 9.5%. V was pared by 4 bases and J by 0 bases, with 11 bases between. CDR3 length: 14 residues. Germline-derived CDR1 and CDR2 are SGHRS and YFSETQ. This clonotype was observed a few times. Its antigen is currently unknown. This chain uses TRBV5-1 with TRBJ2-7; D is unclear. This receptor was taken from a woman between 45 and 65 years old in good health. Sequenced sample: naive T cells sorted from blood. CDR3: CASSDYSSSYEQYF. The CDR3 nucleotides are TGCGCCAGCAGCGATTACTCCAGCTCCTACGAGCAGTACTTC.